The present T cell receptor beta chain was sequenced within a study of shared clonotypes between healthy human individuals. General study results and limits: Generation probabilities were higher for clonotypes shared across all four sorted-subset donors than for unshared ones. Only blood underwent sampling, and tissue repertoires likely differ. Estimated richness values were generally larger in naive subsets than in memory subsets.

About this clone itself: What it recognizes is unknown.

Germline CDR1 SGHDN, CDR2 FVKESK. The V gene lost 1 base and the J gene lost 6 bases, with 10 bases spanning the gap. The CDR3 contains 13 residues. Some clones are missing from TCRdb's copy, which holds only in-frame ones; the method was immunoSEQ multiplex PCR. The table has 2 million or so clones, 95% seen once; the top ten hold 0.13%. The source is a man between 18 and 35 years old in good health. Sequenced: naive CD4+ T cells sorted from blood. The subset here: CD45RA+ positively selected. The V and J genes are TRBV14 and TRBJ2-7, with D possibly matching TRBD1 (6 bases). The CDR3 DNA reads TGTGCCAGCAGCCAAGTGAGAGGGGGCGAGCAGTACTTC. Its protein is CASSQVRGGEQYF.